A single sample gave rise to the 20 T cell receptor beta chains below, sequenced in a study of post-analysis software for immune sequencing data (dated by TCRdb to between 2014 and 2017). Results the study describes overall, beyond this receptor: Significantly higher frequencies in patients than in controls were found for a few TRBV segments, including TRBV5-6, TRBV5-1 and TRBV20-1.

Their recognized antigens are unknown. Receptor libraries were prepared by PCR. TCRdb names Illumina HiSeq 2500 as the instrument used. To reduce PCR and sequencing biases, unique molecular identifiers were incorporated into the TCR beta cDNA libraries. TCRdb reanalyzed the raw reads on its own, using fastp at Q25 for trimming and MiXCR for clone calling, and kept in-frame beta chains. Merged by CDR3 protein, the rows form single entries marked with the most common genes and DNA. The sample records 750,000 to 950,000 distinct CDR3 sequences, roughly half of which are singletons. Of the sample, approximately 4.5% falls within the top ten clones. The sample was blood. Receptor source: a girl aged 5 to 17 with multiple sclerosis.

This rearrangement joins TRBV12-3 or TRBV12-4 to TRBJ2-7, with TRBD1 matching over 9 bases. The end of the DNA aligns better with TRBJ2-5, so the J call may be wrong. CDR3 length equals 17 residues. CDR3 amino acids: CASSDAGTGLFQETQYF. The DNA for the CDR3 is TGTGCCAGCAGCGACGCCGGGACAGGGCTTTTCCAAGAGACCCAGTACTTC.

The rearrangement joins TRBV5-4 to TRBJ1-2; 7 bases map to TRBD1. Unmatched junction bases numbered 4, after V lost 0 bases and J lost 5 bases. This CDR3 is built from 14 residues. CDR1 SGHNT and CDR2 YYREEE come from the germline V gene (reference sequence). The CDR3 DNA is TGTGCCAGCAGCTTGGTTCAGGGGGGGTATGGCTACACCTTC. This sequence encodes CASSLVQGGYGYTF.

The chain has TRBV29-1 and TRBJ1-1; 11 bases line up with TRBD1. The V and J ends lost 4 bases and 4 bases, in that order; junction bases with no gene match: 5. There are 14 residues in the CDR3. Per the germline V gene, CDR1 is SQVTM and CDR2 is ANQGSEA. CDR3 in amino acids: CSVVGQGVGTEAFF. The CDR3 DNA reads TGCAGCGTTGTGGGACAGGGGGTTGGCACTGAAGCTTTCTTT.

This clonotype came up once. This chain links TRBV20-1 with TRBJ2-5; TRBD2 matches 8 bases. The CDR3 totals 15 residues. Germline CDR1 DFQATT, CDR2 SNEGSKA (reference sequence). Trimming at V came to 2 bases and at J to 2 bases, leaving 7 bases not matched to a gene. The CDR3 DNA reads TGCAGTGCTAGACTGGCGGGGGGATCGCAAGAGACCCAGTACTTC. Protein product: CSARLAGGSQETQYF.

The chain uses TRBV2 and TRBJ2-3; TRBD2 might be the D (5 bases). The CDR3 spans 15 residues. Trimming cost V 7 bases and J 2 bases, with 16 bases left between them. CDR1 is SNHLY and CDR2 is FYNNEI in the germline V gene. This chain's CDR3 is CASKPDGLNTDTQYF. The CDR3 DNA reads TGTGCCAGCAAGCCGGACGGACTCAACACAGATACGCAGTATTTT.

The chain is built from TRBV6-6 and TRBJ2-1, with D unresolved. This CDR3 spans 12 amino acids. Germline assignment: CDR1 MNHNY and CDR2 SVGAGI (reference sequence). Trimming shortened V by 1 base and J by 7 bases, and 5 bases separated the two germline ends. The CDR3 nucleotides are TGTGCCAGCAGTTACTTTGGAAATGAGCAGTTCTTC. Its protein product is CASSYFGNEQFF.

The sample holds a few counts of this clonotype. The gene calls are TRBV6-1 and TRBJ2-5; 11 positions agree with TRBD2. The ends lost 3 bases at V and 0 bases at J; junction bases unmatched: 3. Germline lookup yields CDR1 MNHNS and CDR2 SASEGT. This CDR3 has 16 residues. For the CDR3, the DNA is TGTGCCAGCAGTGATAGCGGGAGGGATAACCAAGAGACCCAGTACTTC. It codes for CASSDSGRDNQETQYF.

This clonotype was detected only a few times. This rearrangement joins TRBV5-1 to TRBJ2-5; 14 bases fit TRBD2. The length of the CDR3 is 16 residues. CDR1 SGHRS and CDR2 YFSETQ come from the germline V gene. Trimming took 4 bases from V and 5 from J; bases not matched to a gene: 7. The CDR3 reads CASSMGLAGDAETQYF. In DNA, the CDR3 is TGCGCCAGCAGCATGGGACTAGCGGGGGATGCCGAGACCCAGTACTTC.

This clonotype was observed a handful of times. Here the CDR3 DNA reads TGCAGTGTTCCCCTCCGGAGCTCCTACAATGAGCAGTTCTTC. Encoded protein: CSVPLRSSYNEQFF. The rearrangement joins TRBV20-1 to TRBJ2-1, with D unclear. Germline V gene data show CDR1 as DFQATT and CDR2 as SNEGSKA (reference sequence). Trimming shortened V by 7 bases and J by 0 bases, and 13 bases separated the two germline ends. The CDR3 is 14 residues long.

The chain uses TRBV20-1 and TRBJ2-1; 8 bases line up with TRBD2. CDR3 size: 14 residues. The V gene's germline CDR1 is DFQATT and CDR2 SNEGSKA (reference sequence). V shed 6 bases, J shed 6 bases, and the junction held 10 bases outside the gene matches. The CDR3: CSAYGGALSNEQFF. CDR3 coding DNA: TGCAGTGCCTACGGGGGGGCGCTAAGCAATGAGCAGTTCTTC.

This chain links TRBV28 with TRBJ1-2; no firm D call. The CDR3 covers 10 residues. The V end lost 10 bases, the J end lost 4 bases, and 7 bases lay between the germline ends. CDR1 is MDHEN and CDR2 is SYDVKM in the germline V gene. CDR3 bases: TGTGCCACCTACCTCTATGGCTACACCTTC. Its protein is CATYLYGYTF.

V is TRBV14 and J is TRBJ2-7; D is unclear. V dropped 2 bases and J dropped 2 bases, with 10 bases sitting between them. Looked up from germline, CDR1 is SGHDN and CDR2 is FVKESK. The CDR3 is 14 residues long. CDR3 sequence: CASSQTRQTYEQYF. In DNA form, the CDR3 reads TGTGCCAGCAGCCAAACCAGGCAGACCTACGAGCAGTACTTC.

The CDR3 region is CASAGANEQYF. The CDR3 nucleotides are TGTGCCAGCGCAGGGGCGAACGAGCAGTACTTC. The chain links TRBV2 to TRBJ2-7, with D perhaps TRBD1 (6 bases). Trimming pared 8 bases from V and 5 bases from J, leaving 10 bases between. Germline V lookup: CDR1 SNHLY, CDR2 FYNNEI. The CDR3 contains 11 residues.

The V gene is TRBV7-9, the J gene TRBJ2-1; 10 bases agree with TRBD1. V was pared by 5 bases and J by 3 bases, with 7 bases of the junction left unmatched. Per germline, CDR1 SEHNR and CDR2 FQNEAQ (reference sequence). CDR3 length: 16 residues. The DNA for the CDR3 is TGTGCCAGCAGCCGCGACAGGGGGCGCGTCTACAATGAGCAGTTCTTC. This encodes CASSRDRGRVYNEQFF.

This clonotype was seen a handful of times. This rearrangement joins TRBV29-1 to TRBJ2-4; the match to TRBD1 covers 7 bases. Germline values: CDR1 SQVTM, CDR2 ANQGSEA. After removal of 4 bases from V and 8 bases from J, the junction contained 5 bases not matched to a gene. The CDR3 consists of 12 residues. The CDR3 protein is CSVVGGEYIQYF. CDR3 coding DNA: TGCAGCGTTGTAGGGGGCGAATACATTCAGTACTTC.

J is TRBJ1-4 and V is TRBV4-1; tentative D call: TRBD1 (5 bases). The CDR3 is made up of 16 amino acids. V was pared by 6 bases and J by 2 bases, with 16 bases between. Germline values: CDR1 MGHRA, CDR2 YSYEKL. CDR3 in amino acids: CASRNPTRGTNEKLFF. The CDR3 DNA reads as TGCGCCAGCAGGAACCCAACTCGGGGCACTAATGAAAAACTGTTTTTT.

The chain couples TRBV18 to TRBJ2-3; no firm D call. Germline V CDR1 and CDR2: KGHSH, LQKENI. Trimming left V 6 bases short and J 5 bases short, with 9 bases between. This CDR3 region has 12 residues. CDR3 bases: TGTGCCAGCTCCACCACAAGAGATACGCAGTATTTT. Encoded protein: CASSTTRDTQYF.

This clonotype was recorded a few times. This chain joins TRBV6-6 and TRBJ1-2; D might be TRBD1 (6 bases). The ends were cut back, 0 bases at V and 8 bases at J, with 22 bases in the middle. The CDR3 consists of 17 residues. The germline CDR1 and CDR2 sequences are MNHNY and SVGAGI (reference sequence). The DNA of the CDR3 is TGTGCCAGCAGTTACTCGACTGGTTGGGGACAAGGGAAGGGCTACACCTTC. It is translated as CASSYSTGWGQGKGYTF.

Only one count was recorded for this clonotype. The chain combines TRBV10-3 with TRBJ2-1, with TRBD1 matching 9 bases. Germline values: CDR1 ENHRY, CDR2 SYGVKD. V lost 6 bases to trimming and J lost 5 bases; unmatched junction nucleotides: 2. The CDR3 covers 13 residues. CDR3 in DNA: TGTGCCATCAGCGGGACAGGGAACAATGAGCAGTTCTTC. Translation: CAISGTGNNEQFF.

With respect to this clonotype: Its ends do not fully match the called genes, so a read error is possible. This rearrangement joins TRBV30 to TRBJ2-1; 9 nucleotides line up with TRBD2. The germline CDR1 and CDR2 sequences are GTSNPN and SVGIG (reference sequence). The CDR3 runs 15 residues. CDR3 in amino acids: CAWSMLAGPDNGQFF. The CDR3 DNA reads TGTGCCTGGAGTATGCTAGCGGGGCCTGACAATGGGCAGTTCTTC.